These 32 T cell receptor beta chains share one sample of origin, sequenced in a study of beta chain features in type 1 diabetes. The investigators reverse transcribed all of the isolated RNA, so they sequenced expressed TCRB transcripts. The assay was immunoSEQ multiplex PCR, and TCRdb's table has in-frame clones only and misses some. The sample has tens of thousands of clones, roughly 30% seen once. Material: stem cell memory CD4+ T cells from blood. The source is a woman younger than 30 in good health.

This clone has just a few counts. The chain employs TRBV30 and TRBJ1-5; TRBD1 is a possible D gene (5 bases). The CDR3 contains 13 residues. Germline V gene lookup returns CDR1 GTSNPN and CDR2 SVGIG (reference sequence). Trimming shortened V by 1 base and J by 6 bases, and 10 bases separated the two germline ends. CDR3 DNA sequence: TGTGCCTGGAGTGGCCAGGGAGGTCAGCCCCAGCATTTT. Protein sequence: CAWSGQGGQPQHF.

The rearrangement uses TRBV2 and TRBJ1-2; D remains ambiguous. The CDR3 runs to 13 residues. CDR1 SNHLY and CDR2 FYNNEI come from the germline V gene. The V end lost 6 bases, the J end lost 4 bases, and 12 bases lay between the germline ends. The CDR3 is CASREDGVYGYTF. CDR3 in DNA: TGTGCCAGCAGGGAGGACGGAGTCTATGGCTACACCTTC.

V usage is TRBV10-3 and J usage is TRBJ2-7; TRBD2 matches 9 bases. The germline CDR1 and CDR2 sequences are ENHRY and SYGVKD. The CDR3 is 15 amino acids. The V segment lost 0 bases and the J segment 7 bases; nucleotides outside the gene matches: 7. CDR3 residues: CAISESGGGAREQYF. Here the CDR3 DNA reads TGTGCCATCAGTGAGTCGGGCGGGGGGGCCCGGGAGCAGTACTTC.

V and J are TRBV30 and TRBJ2-2; the D gene is possibly TRBD2 (5 bases). V lost 2 bases, J lost 1 base, and 11 bases lay in between. This CDR3 contains 15 residues. The germline V gene encodes CDR1 GTSNPN and CDR2 SVGIG (reference sequence). The CDR3 bases are TGTGCCTGGAGTTTCGGACTTGTGAACACCGGGGAGCTGTTTTTT. It is translated as CAWSFGLVNTGELFF.

The chain recombines TRBV5-1 with TRBJ2-5, with 13 bases lining up with TRBD2. The CDR3 has 16 amino acids. Germline lookup yields CDR1 SGHRS and CDR2 YFSETQ. V shed 4 bases, J shed 2 bases, and the junction held 5 bases outside the gene matches. DNA of the CDR3: TGCGCCAGCAGCAAGGGGACTAGCGGGGTACAAGAGACCCAGTACTTC. It specifies CASSKGTSGVQETQYF.

The sample holds a few counts of this clone. The chain carries TRBV19 and TRBJ1-1; 7 bases fit TRBD1. CDR1 is LNHDA and CDR2 is SQIVND in the germline V gene (reference sequence). The junction had 5 bases not matched to a gene; V was cut back by 4 bases and J by 3 bases. The CDR3 extends over 14 amino acids. The CDR3 nucleotides are TGTGCCAGTAGTACCAGGACAGGCGACACTGAAGCTTTCTTT. Translating gives CASSTRTGDTEAFF.

In its sample, this clone was seen a few times. The chain carries TRBV19 and TRBJ1-4, with D perhaps TRBD1 (6 bases). The CDR3 runs 14 residues. Germline-derived CDR1 and CDR2 are LNHDA and SQIVND (reference sequence). Trimming shortened V by 8 bases and J by 10 bases, and 20 bases separated the two germline ends. The chain's CDR3 is CASEPFGQWGKLFF. The CDR3 DNA reads as TGTGCCAGTGAACCCTTTGGACAGTGGGGAAAACTGTTTTTT.

There are many counts of this clone. The rearrangement uses TRBV7-9 and TRBJ2-3; TRBD2 matches 9 bases. The V gene's germline CDR1 is SEHNR and CDR2 FQNEAQ (reference sequence). Unmatched junction bases numbered 7, after V lost 8 bases and J lost 1 base. The CDR3 has 15 amino acids. Written as DNA, the CDR3 is TGTGCCAGCTCTGGAGCGGGGGGCCGCACAGATACGCAGTATTTT. Encoded protein: CASSGAGGRTDTQYF.

This rearrangement joins TRBV21-1 to TRBJ2-7; whether TRBD1, the table's D call, matches the DNA was not checked. TRBV21-1 is shown as a pseudogene. The CDR3 length is 14 residues. The CDR3 DNA reads as TGTGCCAGCAGCAAAGGGGACAACATATACGAGCAGTACTTC. Translated: CASSKGDNIYEQYF.

This clone was recorded a few times. The chain is built from TRBV6-5 and TRBJ1-2; 7 positions agree with TRBD1. V lost 4 bases to trimming and J lost 5 bases; unmatched junction nucleotides: 13. Germline CDR1 reads MNHEY; CDR2 reads SVGAGI. The CDR3 length is 16 residues. Here the CDR3 reads CASSSTANRGNYGYTF. The CDR3 nucleotides read TGTGCCAGCAGTTCCACCGCTAACAGGGGCAATTATGGCTACACCTTC.

The chain carries TRBV9 and TRBJ2-7; possible D gene TRBD2, 5 bases. The V end was cut by 4 bases, the J end by 7 bases, with 21 bases between. Germline CDR1 and CDR2: SGDLS and YYNGEE. This CDR3 is 15 amino acids long. The CDR3: CASSPGVEATWEQYF. The CDR3 DNA reads TGTGCCAGCAGCCCCGGGGTGGAGGCCACGTGGGAGCAGTACTTC. The variable domain in full, completed from reference TRBV9 and TRBJ2-7, reads DSGVTQTPKHLITATGQRVTLRCSPRSGDLSVYWYQQSLDQGLQFLIQYYNGEERAKGNILERFSAQQFPDLHSELNLSSLELGDSALYFCASSPGVEATWEQYFGPGTRLTVT.

This clone was recorded a few times. The chain recombines TRBV9 with TRBJ2-2, with no clear D. CDR3 length: 15 residues. V lost 0 bases to trimming and J lost 4 bases, with 10 bases between them. Germline loops: CDR1 SGDLS, CDR2 YYNGEE. CDR3 DNA: TGTGCCAGCAGCGTAGTCCCCGAGTTCACCGGGGAGCTGTTTTTT. It codes for CASSVVPEFTGELFF. The whole variable domain, remainder taken from reference TRBV9 and TRBJ2-2, is DSGVTQTPKHLITATGQRVTLRCSPRSGDLSVYWYQQSLDQGLQFLIQYYNGEERAKGNILERFSAQQFPDLHSELNLSSLELGDSALYFCASSVVPEFTGELFFGEGSRLTVL.

This clone was recorded a few times. The V gene is TRBV20-1, the J gene TRBJ1-2; no clear D gene. The CDR3 length is 10 residues. Germline V gene data show CDR1 as DFQATT and CDR2 as SNEGSKA (reference sequence). V lost 3 bases and J 4 bases, leaving 3 bases between the germline ends. The CDR3 reads CSASIYGYTF. The CDR3 nucleotides read TGCAGTGCTAGTATCTATGGCTACACCTTC.

This rearrangement joins TRBV7-3 to TRBJ2-3; 9 bases map to TRBD2. V shed 3 bases, J shed 5 bases, and the junction held 6 bases outside the gene matches. Germline V CDR1 and CDR2: SGHTA, FQGTGA. The CDR3 is 15 residues long. This chain's CDR3 is CASSFGGGAGDTQYF. The CDR3 DNA sequence: TGTGCCAGCAGCTTCGGCGGGGGGGCCGGAGATACGCAGTATTTT.

This rearrangement joins TRBV11-3 to TRBJ1-6, with 7 bases identical to TRBD1. Unmatched junction bases numbered 2, after V lost 3 bases and J lost 6 bases. The CDR3 extends over 14 amino acids. Germline V CDR1 and CDR2: SGHNT, YENEEA. CDR3 in amino acids: CASSFDRANSPLHF. Here the CDR3 DNA reads TGTGCCAGCAGCTTCGACAGGGCTAATTCACCCCTCCACTTT.

The chain has TRBV19 and TRBJ2-2, with TRBD1 matching over 7 bases. Per the germline V gene, CDR1 is LNHDA and CDR2 is SQIVND (reference sequence). The ends lost 4 bases at V and 6 bases at J; junction bases unmatched: 5. The CDR3 has 14 residues. The CDR3 bases are TGTGCCAGTAGTACCCAAGACAGGGCCGGGGAGCTGTTTTTT. The encoded protein is CASSTQDRAGELFF.

This clone was seen a few times. The rearrangement joins TRBV4-1 to TRBJ2-3; 9 nucleotides line up with TRBD2. The germline CDR1 and CDR2 sequences are MGHRA and YSYEKL. The CDR3 sequence is 14 residues long. The ends lost 6 bases at V and 3 bases at J; junction bases unmatched: 4. The CDR3 here is CASRRGGITDTQYF. CDR3 coding DNA: TGCGCCAGCAGGCGGGGGGGCATAACAGATACGCAGTATTTT.

The chain joins TRBV15 to TRBJ2-3; 9 bases match TRBD2. Germline loops: CDR1 LNHNV, CDR2 YYDKDF (reference sequence). J was trimmed by 2 bases and V by 0 bases; bases with no gene match: 6. The CDR3 runs 17 residues. CDR3 coding DNA: TGTGCCACCAGCAGAGATCGCCTAGCGGGAACCACAGATACGCAGTATTTT. Translation gives CATSRDRLAGTTDTQYF.

The CDR3 spells CASSLQGQLQETQYF. CDR3 sequence (DNA): TGCGCCAGCAGCTTGCAGGGACAGCTACAAGAGACCCAGTACTTC. The rearrangement uses TRBV5-1 and TRBJ2-5; 7 bases line up with TRBD1. This CDR3 contains 15 residues. Germline CDR1 SGHRS, CDR2 YFSETQ. The trim removed 1 base at V and 2 bases at J, leaving 5 bases unmatched.

V is TRBV7-2 and J is TRBJ2-3; 12 bases line up with TRBD2. Germline V gene data show CDR1 as SGHTA and CDR2 as FQGNSA. The CDR3 spans 15 residues. Trimming at V came to 6 bases and at J to 5 bases, leaving 6 bases not matched to a gene. In DNA, the CDR3 is TGTGCCAGCAGTCCTAGCGGGGGGGGCCGAGATACGCAGTATTTT. It specifies CASSPSGGGRDTQYF.

This chain joins TRBV7-9 and TRBJ2-3; TRBD2 agrees at 11 bases. The V gene end was trimmed by 2 bases and the J gene end by 2 bases; junction bases not matched to a gene: 12. Germline CDR1 is SEHNR and CDR2 is FQNEAQ (reference sequence). CDR3 length: 19 residues. Here the CDR3 DNA reads TGTGCCAGCAGCTTAAGAATCGGTCTAGCGGGGGGCCTCACAGATACGCAGTATTTT. This gives the protein CASSLRIGLAGGLTDTQYF.

The table lists this clone with a few counts. The chain is built from TRBV5-4 and TRBJ1-2; D remains ambiguous. The germline CDR1 and CDR2 sequences are SGHNT and YYREEE (reference sequence). CDR3 length: 13 residues. Trimming took 3 bases from V and 2 from J, leaving 8 bases between them. This CDR3 is CASSYRGNYGYTF. CDR3 sequence (DNA): TGTGCCAGCAGCTATAGAGGGAACTATGGCTACACCTTC.

The chain carries TRBV6-6 and TRBJ1-3, with a possible D match to TRBD1 (6 bases). V lost 6 bases and J 4 bases, leaving 13 bases between the germline ends. Germline CDR1 and CDR2: MNHNY and SVGAGI (reference sequence). This CDR3 is built from 14 residues. This CDR3 is CASSARTAGNTIYF. CDR3 nucleotide sequence: TGTGCCAGCAGCGCCCGGACAGCCGGAAACACCATATATTTT.

The gene calls are TRBV11-3 and TRBJ2-1; D perhaps matches TRBD2 (7 bases). Germline CDR1 reads SGHNT; CDR2 reads YENEEA. Trimming shortened V by 2 bases and J by 7 bases, and 18 bases separated the two germline ends. CDR3 length: 16 amino acids. In DNA, the CDR3 is TGTGCCAGCAGCTTATGGCGGGGGCTGGGCGAGAATGAGCAGTTCTTC. Its translation: CASSLWRGLGENEQFF.

This clone appeared a single time. The gene calls are TRBV10-3 and TRBJ2-7, with TRBD2 identical over 9 bases. V was clipped by 7 bases and J by 0 bases; unmatched bases: 4. This CDR3 has 14 residues. CDR1 is ENHRY and CDR2 is SYGVKD in the germline V gene. CDR3 region: CAIKRLADSYEQYF. CDR3 DNA sequence: TGTGCCATCAAAAGACTAGCGGACTCCTACGAGCAGTACTTC.

There are a few counts of this clone. This rearrangement joins TRBV5-4 to TRBJ2-1, with a weak D call TRBD2 (5 bases). Trimming pared 4 bases from V and 7 bases from J, leaving 9 bases between. Germline assignment: CDR1 SGHNT and CDR2 YYREEE (reference sequence). The CDR3 totals 12 residues. CDR3 DNA sequence: TGTGCCAGCAGCCGGGGAGAGAATGAGCAGTTCTTC. Encoded protein: CASSRGENEQFF.

V is TRBV5-1 and J is TRBJ1-2, with D possibly TRBD1 on 6 matching bases. CDR1 is SGHRS, CDR2 YFSETQ, per germline. Trimming took off 4 bases at V and 8 bases at J, with 21 bases between the two ends. CDR3 length: 15 amino acids. CDR3 loop: CASSPFTGSPQGYTF. CDR3 coding DNA: TGCGCCAGCAGCCCTTTCACAGGGAGCCCCCAAGGCTACACCTTC.

The rearrangement joins TRBV7-9 to TRBJ2-5; D perhaps matches TRBD2 (6 bases). With 6 bases removed from V and 1 base from J, the gap between germline ends came to 15 bases. This CDR3 has 15 residues. CDR1 is SEHNR, CDR2 FQNEAQ, per germline (reference sequence). The CDR3 coding sequence is TGTGCCAGCAGGTCAAACTCGGGAGCCCAAGAGACCCAGTACTTC. Its protein is CASRSNSGAQETQYF.

This clone has just a few counts. The genes are TRBV27 and TRBJ1-2; possibly TRBD1 for D (6 bases). CDR3 length: 16 amino acids. Germline V gene lookup returns CDR1 MNHEY and CDR2 SMNVEV (reference sequence). The germline V and J ends were trimmed by 4 bases and 5 bases, with 20 bases remaining between them. In DNA form, the CDR3 reads TGTGCCAGCAGTTCAACTACGCCCGGACAGCTTTATGGCTACACCTTC. It encodes CASSSTTPGQLYGYTF.

The chain employs TRBV6-5 and TRBJ2-5, with D possibly TRBD1 on 6 matching bases. V lost 6 bases and J lost 7, with 15 bases in between. CDR1 is MNHEY, CDR2 SVGAGI, per germline. This CDR3 is 13 amino acids long. The CDR3: CASRTPGEGTQYF. CDR3 nucleotides: TGTGCCAGCAGAACTCCAGGGGAAGGGACCCAGTACTTC.

The rearrangement links TRBV7-2 to TRBJ1-5; 10 bases line up with TRBD1. The germline CDR1 and CDR2 sequences are SGHTA and FQGNSA. After removal of 4 bases from V and 4 bases from J, the junction contained 4 bases not matched to a gene. The CDR3 is made up of 15 amino acids. This chain's CDR3 is CASSYGTGANQPQHF. The CDR3 bases are TGTGCCAGCAGCTACGGGACAGGGGCTAATCAGCCCCAGCATTTT.

The chain carries TRBV5-1 and TRBJ1-2; 8 nucleotides line up with TRBD1. CDR3 length: 15 residues. Germline loops: CDR1 SGHRS, CDR2 YFSETQ. The trim removed 3 bases at V and 8 bases at J, leaving 12 bases unmatched. This chain's CDR3 is CASSSLDRERGGYTF. Written as DNA, the CDR3 is TGCGCCAGCAGCTCCTTGGACAGGGAACGAGGGGGCTACACCTTC.